The 23 T cell receptor beta chains given below trace back to one sample, sequenced in a study of blood T cell repertoires in COVID-19 (dated by TCRdb to between 2020 and 2021). To prepare the library, the immunoSEQ multiplex PCR assay was applied. The source is immuneACCESS, and TCRdb retained only in-frame sequences with V and J called. Part of the clones is not carried over; for the studies checked, unresolved V genes explain less than half of this, and the remainder is unexplained. This sample gives a few hundred thousand clones in total; approximately 88% of them show up just once. The ten largest account for 1% to 1.5% of the sample. The sample consisted of peripheral blood. The receptors were sampled from a middle-aged man with acute or convalescent COVID-19.

In the case of this clone: Other DNA sequences of this sample code for an identical CDR3. CDR3 in amino acids: CASSLDRGTYEQYF. The CDR3 DNA reads TGTGCCAGCAGTTTGGACAGGGGGACCTACGAGCAGTACTTC. The rearrangement joins TRBV27 to TRBJ2-7; 10 nucleotides line up with TRBD1. Looked up from germline, CDR1 is MNHEY and CDR2 is SMNVEV (reference sequence). The V and J ends lost 3 bases and 2 bases, in that order; junction bases with no gene match: 1. The CDR3 is made up of 14 amino acids.

This chain joins TRBV5-6 and TRBJ2-5, with 13 bases identical to TRBD2. Germline V lookup: CDR1 SGHDT, CDR2 YYEEEE. The CDR3 is made up of 16 amino acids. V dropped 4 bases and J dropped 5; count of bases not matched to a gene: 8. The CDR3 loop is CASSHLLLAGGETQYF. The CDR3 nucleotides are TGTGCCAGCAGCCACCTCCTACTAGCGGGGGGGGAGACCCAGTACTTC.

J is TRBJ1-5 and V is TRBV27; TRBD1 aligns across 9 bases. The length of the CDR3 is 16 residues. CDR1 is MNHEY, CDR2 SMNVEV, per germline (reference sequence). V dropped 4 bases and J dropped 6; count of bases not matched to a gene: 10. The CDR3 sequence: CASSSTTGGWSQPQHF. CDR3 DNA: TGTGCCAGCAGTTCCACGACAGGGGGTTGGAGTCAGCCCCAGCATTTT.

This chain uses TRBV7-9 with TRBJ2-6; D uncertain. CDR1 and CDR2 from the germline V gene are SEHNR and FQNEAQ (reference sequence). CDR3 length: 13 amino acids. V was trimmed by 7 bases and J by 1 base, leaving 5 bases between them. CDR3 in amino acids: CASTPSGANVLTF. The DNA of the CDR3 is TGTGCCAGCACCCCGTCTGGGGCCAACGTCCTGACTTTC.

The rearrangement uses TRBV3-1 (or the pseudogene TRBV3-2) and TRBJ1-1, with 9 nucleotides matching TRBD1. Unmatched junction bases numbered 1, after V lost 4 bases and J lost 4 bases. Germline V gene data show CDR1 as LGHDT and CDR2 as YNNKEL (reference sequence). The CDR3 sequence is 13 residues long. CDR3 sequence: CASSLTGGTEAFF. CDR3 nucleotides: TGTGCCAGCAGCCTGACAGGGGGCACTGAAGCTTTCTTT.

This clone was found once. CDR3 region: CASSVTGLYYNEQFF. CDR3 in DNA: TGTGCCAGCAGCGTCACAGGGCTTTACTACAATGAGCAGTTCTTC. The chain couples TRBV9 to TRBJ2-1, with D possibly being TRBD1 (6 bases). The CDR3 loop spans 15 amino acids. The V gene lost 2 bases and the J gene lost 3 bases, with 12 bases spanning the gap. CDR1 SGDLS and CDR2 YYNGEE come from the germline V gene.

This clone was detected only a few times. The chain links TRBV29-1 to TRBJ2-6; possibly TRBD1 for D (5 bases). Germline V gives CDR1 SQVTM, CDR2 ANQGSEA. CDR3 length: 14 residues. V was trimmed by 7 bases and J by 1 base, leaving 11 bases between them. Here the CDR3 reads CSAQGASGANVLTF. In nucleotides, the CDR3 is TGCAGCGCACAAGGGGCTTCTGGGGCCAACGTCCTGACTTTC.

The chain recombines TRBV27 with TRBJ2-1, with a weak D call TRBD2 (5 bases). Germline V lookup: CDR1 MNHEY, CDR2 SMNVEV (reference sequence). The CDR3 sequence is 15 residues long. V lost 2 bases and J lost 2, with 10 bases in between. The CDR3 sequence: CASSLTRTAYNEQFF. In DNA form, the CDR3 reads TGTGCCAGCAGTTTAACTAGAACGGCCTACAATGAGCAGTTCTTC.

This clone turned up a few times. This rearrangement joins TRBV24-1 to TRBJ1-2; 8 bases fit TRBD1. The V segment lost 5 bases and the J segment 2 bases; nucleotides outside the gene matches: 6. The CDR3 runs to 15 residues. Germline V gene sequence: CDR1 KGHDR, CDR2 SFDVKD. The chain's CDR3 is CATSAPGTGNYGYTF. The CDR3 nucleotides are TGTGCCACCAGTGCCCCCGGGACAGGAAACTATGGCTACACCTTC.

The genes are TRBV27 and TRBJ1-2; D not certain. This CDR3 is built from 13 residues. V was pared by 5 bases and J by 8 bases, with 15 bases between. Per germline, CDR1 MNHEY and CDR2 SMNVEV (reference sequence). The CDR3 reads CASSPSVTGGYTF. CDR3 nucleotide sequence: TGTGCCAGCAGTCCGAGCGTTACGGGGGGCTACACCTTC.

The chain couples TRBV28 to TRBJ2-7; possibly TRBD1 for D (6 bases). Trimming shortened V by 6 bases and J by 4 bases, and 16 bases separated the two germline ends. Germline CDR1 is MDHEN and CDR2 is SYDVKM. The CDR3 has 14 residues. CDR3 bases: TGTGCCAGCAGGCAGGACAGAGAGACTTACGAGCAGTACTTC. Its translation is CASRQDRETYEQYF.

The V and J genes are TRBV4-1 and TRBJ2-1; TRBD2 is a possible D gene (5 bases). The CDR3 consists of 18 residues. Trimming cost V 1 base and J 2 bases, with 18 bases left between them. The germline gives CDR1 MGHRA, CDR2 YSYEKL. The CDR3 here is CASSQVERGGVAYNEQFF. The CDR3 DNA sequence: TGCGCCAGCAGCCAAGTTGAACGGGGTGGGGTTGCCTACAATGAGCAGTTCTTC.

The sample holds a few counts of this clone. The chain uses TRBV2 and TRBJ2-7; 8 bases align to TRBD1. Germline V gene sequence: CDR1 SNHLY, CDR2 FYNNEI. CDR3 size: 15 residues. The V and J ends lost 6 bases and 6 bases, in that order; junction bases with no gene match: 13. The CDR3 sequence is CASRVATGASGEQYF. The CDR3 DNA reads TGTGCCAGCAGAGTCGCGACAGGGGCATCGGGCGAGCAGTACTTC.

The J gene is TRBJ2-3, the V gene TRBV7-9, with 10 nucleotides matching TRBD2. The CDR3 sequence is 16 residues long. Germline CDR1 is SEHNR and CDR2 is FQNEAQ (reference sequence). V lost 3 bases to trimming and J lost 4 bases; unmatched junction nucleotides: 7. This chain's CDR3 is CASSFPPSGRADTQYF. The DNA for the CDR3 is TGTGCCAGCAGCTTTCCTCCTAGCGGGAGAGCAGATACGCAGTATTTT. The full variable domain, its missing parts supplied by reference TRBV7-9 and TRBJ2-3, is DTGVSQNPRHKITKRGQNVTFRCDPISEHNRLYWYRQTLGQGPEFLTYFQNEAQLEKSRLLSDRFSAERPKGSFSTLEIQRTEQGDSAMYLCASSFPPSGRADTQYFGPGTRLTVL.

The genes are TRBV28 and TRBJ1-2, with D uncertain. Germline CDR1 MDHEN, CDR2 SYDVKM. V lost 6 bases and J lost 8, with 16 bases in between. The CDR3 totals 13 residues. The CDR3 spells CASSPGRARGYTF. CDR3 DNA sequence: TGTGCCAGCAGCCCGGGGAGAGCAAGGGGCTACACCTTC.

The V call is TRBV3-1 (or the pseudogene TRBV3-2), the J call TRBJ1-5, with a weak D call TRBD1 (6 bases). The CDR3 is made up of 17 amino acids. Germline V gene lookup returns CDR1 LGHDT and CDR2 YNNKEL (reference sequence). V was cut by 3 bases and J by 2 bases, with 17 bases left in between. The CDR3 DNA reads TGTGCCAGCAGCCATTACAGGGACGGAAATGGCAATCAGCCCCAGCATTTT. This encodes CASSHYRDGNGNQPQHF.

The table lists this clone with a few counts. Relative to the germline gene, one junction end is altered; a read error may explain this. This rearrangement joins TRBV7-7 to TRBJ2-7, with D possibly matching TRBD2 (5 bases). Germline V gene data show CDR1 as SSHAT and CDR2 as FNYEAQ (reference sequence). This CDR3 is 15 amino acids long. The CDR3 here is CASSLGNLASYEQYF. CDR3 bases: TGTGCTAGCAGCTTAGGGAACCTAGCAAGCTACGAGCAGTACTTC. The variable domain in full, completed from reference TRBV7-7 and TRBJ2-7, reads GAGVSQSPRYKVTKRGQDVTLRCDPISSHATLYWYQQALGQGPEFLTYFNYEAQPDKSGLPSDRFSAERPEGSISTLTIQRTEQRDSAMYRCASSLGNLASYEQYFGPGTRLTVT.

The chain recombines TRBV7-2 with TRBJ1-6; maybe TRBD1 (6 bases). Trimming left V 5 bases short and J 9 bases short, with 11 bases between. The CDR3 is 13 amino acids. The V gene's germline CDR1 is SGHTA and CDR2 FQGNSA. CDR3 DNA: TGTGCCAGCAGCGAAAAGGGGGTTTCACCCCTCCACTTT. Protein sequence: CASSEKGVSPLHF.

This clone was recorded only once. This chain uses TRBV5-6 with TRBJ1-5; TRBD1 matches at 7 bases. The germline V gene has CDR1 SGHDT and CDR2 YYEEEE. The CDR3 runs to 14 residues. V gave up 1 base and J gave up 5 bases; unmatched junction bases: 3. CDR3 amino acids: CASSLSTGYQPQHF. In nucleotides, the CDR3 is TGTGCCAGCAGCTTGTCGACAGGGTATCAGCCCCAGCATTTT. Full variable domain (missing parts from reference TRBV5-6 and TRBJ1-5): DAGVTQSPTHLIKTRGQQVTLRCSPKSGHDTVSWYQQALGQGPQFIFQYYEEEERQRGNFPDRFSGHQFPNYSSELNVNALLLGDSALYLCASSLSTGYQPQHFGDGTRLSIL.

V gene TRBV2 combines with J gene TRBJ2-1, with TRBD1 as a possible D gene (5 bases). The V end was cut by 6 bases, the J end by 2 bases, with 14 bases between. Germline CDR1 SNHLY, CDR2 FYNNEI. CDR3 size: 15 residues. CDR3 amino acids: CASRTPRATYNEQFF. The CDR3 DNA sequence: TGTGCCAGCAGGACCCCCAGGGCTACCTACAATGAGCAGTTCTTC.

The CDR3 bases are TGTGCCAGCAGTGAAAGTCAGAACCAAGAGACCCAGTACTTC. Protein product: CASSESQNQETQYF. This chain links TRBV6-1 with TRBJ2-5; unclear D gene. The length of the CDR3 is 14 residues. The V and J ends lost 2 bases and 0 bases respectively, with 7 bases between them. The germline V gene has CDR1 MNHNS and CDR2 SASEGT.

The V call is TRBV30, the J call TRBJ1-5, with a possible D match to TRBD1 (5 bases). This CDR3 spans 14 amino acids. CDR1 is GTSNPN and CDR2 is SVGIG in the germline V gene (reference sequence). Trimming shortened V by 3 bases and J by 6 bases, and 15 bases separated the two germline ends. The CDR3 loop is CAWRGEGLGQPQHF. The CDR3 region has the DNA TGTGCCTGGAGGGGGGAGGGTCTGGGTCAGCCCCAGCATTTT. Drawing the rest from reference TRBV30 and TRBJ1-5, the complete variable domain is SQTIHQWPATLVQPVGSPLSLECTVEGTSNPNLYWYRQAAGRGLQLLFYSVGIGQISSEVPQNLSASRPQDRQFILSSKKLLLSDSGFYLCAWRGEGLGQPQHFGDGTRLSIL.

The V and J genes are TRBV3-1 (or the pseudogene TRBV3-2) and TRBJ1-3, with 10 nucleotides matching TRBD1. The CDR3 consists of 17 residues. With 4 bases clipped from V and 5 bases from J, the junction kept 11 bases outside the gene matches. Germline V gives CDR1 LGHDT, CDR2 YNNKEL (reference sequence). Here the CDR3 reads CASSLIIGTGDRNTIYF. The CDR3 DNA sequence: TGTGCCAGCAGCCTGATAATCGGGACAGGGGATAGAAACACCATATATTTT.